Given below is one T cell receptor (beta chain) in context. The data derive from a study of blood T cell repertoires in COVID-19. Study context: Samples representing acute and convalescent COVID-19 were sourced from the United States, Italy and Spain. In each case, the material was cDNA or gDNA derived from T cells, B-cell-depleted T cells, or PBMCs.

Those who participated ranged in age from 18 to 89 years and resided in under 25 US areas. Only in-frame clones appear in the TCRdb table, and some are missing; sequencing was by immunoSEQ multiplex PCR. Of fewer than 250,000 clones detected, around 87% appear once; the ten largest clones hold roughly 7.2%. CDR3 length: 16 residues. Germline CDR1 is SEHNR and CDR2 is FQNEAQ (reference sequence). The V segment lost 2 bases and the J segment 5 bases; nucleotides outside the gene matches: 6. Sequencing was carried out using PBMCs or T cells enriched from blood (not recorded which). The receptor comes from a man aged 25 to 40 in a cohort exposed to, infected with or recovered from COVID-19 (not recorded which). The V call is TRBV7-9, the J call TRBJ2-1, with TRBD2 matching 10 bases. The CDR3 nucleotides are TGTGCCAGCAGCTTATTTGGACTAGCGGAGAACAATGAGCAGTTCTTC. It translates to CASSLFGLAENNEQFF. The full variable domain, in which reference TRBV7-9 and TRBJ2-1 provide the parts outside the CDR3, is DTGVSQNPRHKITKRGQNVTFRCDPISEHNRLYWYRQTLGQGPEFLTYFQNEAQLEKSRLLSDRFSAERPKGSFSTLEIQRTEQGDSAMYLCASSLFGLAENNEQFFGPGTRLTVL.